These T cell receptor beta chains were read from a single sample in a study of T cell changes during pregnancy in multiple sclerosis. Profiled with immunoSEQ multiplex PCR; TCRdb holds only in-frame clones, not every one. Of about 18,000 clones in the sample, more than 75% were seen once. The sample was CD4+ T cells from peripheral blood mononuclear cells, taken in the first trimester of pregnancy. The receptors stem from a female donor in good health, enrolled as a control in a pregnancy study. Each CDR3 is given with its conserved first and last residue. D genes are given only for firm matches. Size tells how often a clone was seen (once, few, many) or the class of an expanded clone, and some rows leave it out.

NA	TRBV29-1	TRBJ2-1	NA	TGCAGCGCCCCGGCCCTAGGTTACAATGAGCAGTTCTTC	CSAPALGYNEQFF
NA	TRBV5-1	TRBJ2-5	once	TGCGCCAGCAGCTTGGGCAGGGAAAAAGAGACCCAGTACTTC	CASSLGREKETQYF
TRBD2	TRBV7-8	TRBJ2-3	NA	TGTGCCAGCAGCCTGAGGACTAGCGGGACCACAGATACGCAGTATTTT	CASSLRTSGTTDTQYF
NA	TRBV28	TRBJ2-4	NA	TGTGCCAGCAGTTTGAGCGACATTCAGTACTTC	CASSLSDIQYF
TRBD1	TRBV9	TRBJ2-7	NA	TGTGCCAGCAGCGCGGGACAGGGGATTGGGGCCTACGAGCAGTACTTC	CASSAGQGIGAYEQYF
NA	TRBV5-1	TRBJ1-1	NA	TGCGCCAGCAGCTTGGCCCTCTGGGGGCGCGAGAACACTGAAGCTTTCTTT	CASSLALWGRENTEAFF
TRBD2	TRBV29-1	TRBJ2-6	once	TGCAGCGTTCAACGGGGGGTTGGGGCCAACGTCCTGACTTTC	CSVQRGVGANVLTF
TRBD2	TRBV28	TRBJ2-1	NA	TGTGCCAGCAGTTCTCTAGCGGGAGGTTACAATGAGCAGTTCTTC	CASSSLAGGYNEQFF
NA	TRBV6-1	TRBJ1-5	NA	TGTGCCAGCGACCTTGGGGGCTCGAATCAGCCCCAGCATTTT	CASDLGGSNQPQHF
NA	TRBV19	TRBJ1-3	NA	TGTGCCAGTGCTAGGGGACTTACGAGCTCTGGAAACACCATATATTTT	CASARGLTSSGNTIYF
NA	TRBV5-1	TRBJ2-1	NA	TGCGCCAGCAGCTTGGAGAGCTCAGGGCAGTTCTTC	CASSLESSGQFF
NA	TRBV29-1	TRBJ2-7	NA	TGCAGCGTTGATTCGCTGGAGAAGGAAGGCGAGCAGTACTTC	CSVDSLEKEGEQYF
NA	TRBV4-1	TRBJ1-1	NA	TGCGCCAGCAGCCAAGGTACAGGAACGAACACTGAAGCTTTCTTT	CASSQGTGTNTEAFF